Below are 15 T cell receptor beta chains sequenced from a single sample in a study of T-cell memory formation after mild COVID-19. Using its own MiXCR run on the 5' RACE reads, TCRdb lists one record per CDR3 protein. The data hold about 170,000 distinct CDR3 sequences, with around 13% observed a single time. The sample was PBMCs or a T cell subset sorted from them (not recorded which). The receptors come from a man aged 18 to 30 who had mild COVID-19 (a few samples of this study predate the infection). Cell type and time point are not known.

There are a few counts of this clonotype. This sequence joins TRBV12-3 or TRBV12-4 and TRBJ1-1, with D hard to call. V was shortened by 3 bases and J by 3 bases, with 8 bases between the two germline ends. The CDR3 covers 13 residues. The CDR3 loop reads CASSFTGDTEAFF. The CDR3 nucleotides read TGTGCCAGCAGTTTTACCGGGGACACTGAAGCTTTCTTT.

The rearrangement joins TRBV12-3 or TRBV12-4 to TRBJ2-2; D is possibly TRBD1 (6 bases). Trimming took 10 bases from V and 2 from J, leaving 17 bases between them. This CDR3 is 15 amino acids long. The CDR3 nucleotides are TGTGCCAACGGCACTACGGGACAAAACACCGGGGAGCTGTTTTTT. As protein: CANGTTGQNTGELFF.

The chain carries TRBV11-2 and TRBJ2-7, with D perhaps TRBD1 (6 bases). The CDR3 is 15 residues long. Germline-derived CDR1 and CDR2 are SGHAT and FQNNGV. Trimming pared 4 bases from V and 5 bases from J, leaving 18 bases between. The CDR3 reads CASSSTSTAGDEQYF. The CDR3 DNA sequence: TGTGCCAGCAGCTCCACTTCCACGGCAGGGGACGAGCAGTACTTC.

This clonotype was observed a few times. The DNA for the CDR3 is TGTGCCAGCAGTTTAAGGAGGGGCATTGGCTACACCTTC. The encoded protein is CASSLRRGIGYTF. The chain joins TRBV28 to TRBJ1-2; a possible D gene is TRBD1 (5 bases). Germline values: CDR1 MDHEN, CDR2 SYDVKM. CDR3 length equals 13 residues. Trimming took 2 bases from V and 7 from J, leaving 11 bases between them.

This chain links TRBV2 with TRBJ1-4; TRBD1 is a possible D gene (5 bases). There are 14 residues in the CDR3. Germline V gives CDR1 SNHLY, CDR2 FYNNEI. V lost 4 bases, J lost 5 bases, and 11 bases lay in between. The CDR3 region is CASSAGRMNEKLFF. CDR3 nucleotides: TGTGCCAGCAGTGCGGGGCGGATGAATGAAAAACTGTTTTTT.

At least ten counts were recorded for this clonotype. CDR3 bases: TGCGCCAGCAGTTGGACAGGGATAGGAGAGACCCAGTACTTC. Translation gives CASSWTGIGETQYF. The chain has TRBV4-3 and TRBJ2-5; the match to TRBD1 covers 8 bases. The germline V gene has CDR1 LGHNA and CDR2 YSLEER. With 6 bases clipped from V and 4 bases from J, the junction kept 7 bases outside the gene matches. The CDR3 consists of 14 residues.

V usage is TRBV27 and J usage is TRBJ1-1; D unclear. Per the germline V gene, CDR1 is MNHEY and CDR2 is SMNVEV (reference sequence). There are 14 residues in the CDR3. V shed 7 bases and J shed 8 bases, with 20 bases lying between them. The DNA of the CDR3 is TGTGCCAGCATCGGGCTGATGGCGGGCCTGGAAGCTTTCTTT. Its protein is CASIGLMAGLEAFF.

The chain recombines TRBV4-3 with TRBJ1-1; D is unclear. V shed 3 bases and J shed 0 bases, with 14 bases lying between them. The germline gives CDR1 LGHNA, CDR2 YSLEER. This CDR3 comprises 16 residues. The CDR3 loop reads CASSQIGPPMNTEAFF. CDR3 bases: TGCGCCAGCAGCCAGATTGGGCCTCCCATGAACACTGAAGCTTTCTTT.

The V call is TRBV7-2, the J call TRBJ2-5; D might be TRBD1 or TRBD2, each matching 5 bases. The CDR3 runs to 13 residues. In germline, CDR1 is SGHTA, CDR2 FQGNSA. V was cut by 2 bases and J by 5 bases, with 9 bases left in between. CDR3 protein: CASSLWGMETQYF. The CDR3 region has the DNA TGTGCCAGCAGCTTATGGGGGATGGAGACCCAGTACTTC.

The chain links TRBV20-1 to TRBJ1-2, with no clear D. The CDR3 sequence is 8 residues long. CDR1 and CDR2 (germline): DFQATT, SNEGSKA (reference sequence). CDR3 DNA: TGCAGGATTCCGGGGAACACCTTC. This encodes CRIPGNTF.

A few counts support this clonotype. This chain joins TRBV20-1 and TRBJ2-3; TRBD1 is a possible D gene (5 bases). Germline CDR1 DFQATT, CDR2 SNEGSKA (reference sequence). The CDR3 is 12 residues long. The V and J ends lost 7 bases and 4 bases respectively, with 12 bases between them. The CDR3 spells CSVTQGADTQYF. As DNA, the CDR3 is TGCAGTGTTACGCAGGGCGCAGATACGCAGTATTTT.

A few counts support this clonotype. V is TRBV9 and J is TRBJ2-5; 7 nucleotides agree with TRBD1. The J segment lost 1 base and the V segment lost 4 bases, leaving 4 bases of the junction unmatched. This CDR3 has 14 amino acids. CDR1 is SGDLS and CDR2 is YYNGEE in the germline V gene. CDR3 sequence: CASSRDSFQETQYF. The CDR3 DNA follows: TGTGCCAGCAGCCGGGACAGCTTCCAAGAGACCCAGTACTTC.

The sample holds one count of this clonotype. The chain combines TRBV28 with TRBJ1-4; 8 nucleotides agree with TRBD1. This CDR3 is built from 11 residues. J was trimmed by 7 bases and V by 11 bases; bases with no gene match: 3. Looked up from germline, CDR1 is MDHEN and CDR2 is SYDVKM. CDR3 DNA sequence: TGTGCCGGACAGGGAGGTGAAAAACTGTTTTTT. This codes for CAGQGGEKLFF. The full variable domain, rest sourced from reference TRBV28 and TRBJ1-4, is DVKVTQSSRYLVKRTGEKVFLECVQDMDHENMFWYRQDPGLGLRLIYFSYDVKMKEKGDIPEGYSVSREKKERFSLILESASTNQTSMYLCAGQGGEKLFFGSGTQLSVL.

This clonotype was observed a few times. The chain joins TRBV5-1 to TRBJ2-7; TRBD1 is a possible D gene (7 bases). V was clipped by 4 bases and J by 7 bases, with 18 bases between them. This CDR3 region has 14 residues. Per the germline V gene, CDR1 is SGHRS and CDR2 is YFSETQ. The CDR3 sequence is CASSLGQGGREQYF. The CDR3 DNA follows: TGCGCCAGCAGCCTAGGCCAGGGGGGACGAGAGCAGTACTTC.

At least ten counts were recorded for this clonotype. CDR3 coding DNA: TGCGCCAGCAGCCAAGAACCACACCCCAGCACAGATACGCAGTATTTT. Its translation is CASSQEPHPSTDTQYF. This chain joins TRBV4-1 and TRBJ2-3; D gene ambiguous. Trimming shortened V by 0 bases and J by 0 bases, and 10 bases separated the two germline ends. Germline V gene lookup returns CDR1 MGHRA and CDR2 YSYEKL. The length of the CDR3 is 16 residues.